The entry below gives a single T cell receptor beta chain sequence along with its context. This entry comes from a study of T cell responses to AZD1222 COVID-19 vaccine. Trimming pared 2 bases from V and 2 bases from J, leaving 13 bases between. Germline V gene lookup returns CDR1 MNHNY and CDR2 SVGAGI (reference sequence). The CDR3 has 16 amino acids. Assay used: immunoSEQ multiplex PCR; TCRdb lists only in-frame clones, some missing. The table records some 71,000 clones, over 80% of them present only once. The receptor was derived from an adult in good health. The chain carries TRBV6-6 and TRBJ2-1; perhaps TRBD1 as D (7 bases). The specimen comprised peripheral blood, sampled on day 0 of AZD1222 vaccination. The CDR3 DNA reads as TGTGCCAGCAGTTACGGAGGGGGCCCCCCCTACAATGAGCAGTTCTTC. The encoded protein is CASSYGGGPPYNEQFF.